This TCR beta chain originates from a study of T-cell reconstitution after alpha-beta-depleted transplantation in children. Whole-study results and caveats: Where alpha-beta T cells came from about two months after transplant was reportedly several hundred expanded graft clones. Newly produced T cells mostly provided counts and TCRbeta diversity after one year, as hyperexpanded clones declined. Some patients owed their high day-60 TCRbeta diversity to surviving recipient T cells and thymic progenitors.

As concerns this clonotype: What it binds is unknown.

This CDR3 is built from 14 residues. V was clipped by 10 bases and J by 4 bases, with 16 bases between them. This sample's TCRbeta library carried unique molecular identifier barcodes. TCRdb ran MiXCR on the PCR reads and lists one entry per CDR3 protein. The sample carries around 370,000 distinct CDR3 sequences, about 17% recorded once. The TCR was taken from a male patient between 2 and 10 years old who had a stem cell transplant for acute lymphoblastic leukemia, so the T cells may come from the graft donor. Sequencing used PBMCs, mostly from graft donor cells, obtained 360 days after TCRalphabeta/CD19-depleted stem cell transplant. The J gene is TRBJ2-2, the V gene TRBV12-3 or TRBV12-4; D possibly matches TRBD1 or TRBD2 (5 bases each). CDR3 region: CATPSGSRTGELFF. CDR3 coding DNA: TGTGCCACCCCCTCAGGGAGTCGCACCGGGGAGCTGTTTTTT.